This TCR beta chain derives from a study of cytomegalovirus exposure and HLA in healthy donors. On this clone itself: Antigen unknown.

PCR used 60 Vbeta primers and 13 Jbeta primers. Repertoires were generated with immunoSEQ multiplex PCR, while TCRdb's copy carries only in-frame clones and drops some. This repertoire shows about 150,000 clones, about 66% found once; its top ten account for around 1.6%. Study-wide results and limits: Evidence from a later analysis indicated that most CMV-associated TCR beta chains looked HLA-restricted.

Trimming stripped 1 base from V and 2 bases from J, with 7 bases between. This CDR3 has 14 residues. The germline V gene has CDR1 SGHDT and CDR2 YYEEEE. The sequenced material came from PBMCs. The chain links TRBV5-6 to TRBJ1-5; D unresolved. The clonotype comes from a human donor in good health. CDR3 in amino acids: CASSLSGGNQPQHF. CDR3 nucleotides: TGTGCCAGCAGCTTGTCCGGAGGCAATCAGCCCCAGCATTTT.